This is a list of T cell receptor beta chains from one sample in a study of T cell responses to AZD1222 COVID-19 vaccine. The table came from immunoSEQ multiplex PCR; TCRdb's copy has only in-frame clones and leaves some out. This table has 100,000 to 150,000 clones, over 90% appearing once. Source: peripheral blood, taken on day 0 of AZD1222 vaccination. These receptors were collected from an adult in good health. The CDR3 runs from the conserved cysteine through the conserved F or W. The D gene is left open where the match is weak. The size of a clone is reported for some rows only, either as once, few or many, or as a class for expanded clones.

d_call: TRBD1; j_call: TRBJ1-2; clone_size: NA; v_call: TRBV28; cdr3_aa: CASSLDRGIEGYTF; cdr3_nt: TGTGCCAGCAGTTTGGACAGGGGAATAGAGGGCTACACCTTC
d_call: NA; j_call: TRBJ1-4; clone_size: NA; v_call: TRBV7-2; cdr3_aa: CASSHRGGSGEKLFF; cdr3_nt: TGTGCCAGCAGCCATAGGGGGGGCTCTGGCGAAAAACTGTTTTTT
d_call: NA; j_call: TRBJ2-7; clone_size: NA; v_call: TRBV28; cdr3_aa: CASSSFPEQYF; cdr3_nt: TGTGCCAGCAGTTCCTTTCCAGAGCAGTACTTC
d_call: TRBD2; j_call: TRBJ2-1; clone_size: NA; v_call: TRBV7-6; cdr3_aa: CASSLRASGTSYNEQFF; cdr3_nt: TGTGCCAGCAGCCTCCGGGCTAGCGGGACCTCCTACAATGAGCAGTTCTTC
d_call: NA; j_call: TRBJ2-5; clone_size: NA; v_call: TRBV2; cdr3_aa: CASRKTWEKTQYF; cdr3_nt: TGTGCCAGCAGGAAAACTTGGGAGAAGACCCAGTACTTC
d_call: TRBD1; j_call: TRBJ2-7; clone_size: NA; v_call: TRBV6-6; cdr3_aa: CASSYWTGVAGEQYF; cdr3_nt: TGTGCCAGCAGTTATTGGACAGGGGTTGCGGGCGAGCAGTACTTC
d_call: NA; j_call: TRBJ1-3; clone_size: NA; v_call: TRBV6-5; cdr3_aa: CASSSPSGNTIYF; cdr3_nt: TGTGCCAGCAGTTCGCCCTCTGGAAACACCATATATTTT
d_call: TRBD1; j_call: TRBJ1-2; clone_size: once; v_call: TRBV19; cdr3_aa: CASESDRVRGYTF; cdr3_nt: TGTGCCAGCGAGAGCGACAGGGTACGTGGCTACACCTTC
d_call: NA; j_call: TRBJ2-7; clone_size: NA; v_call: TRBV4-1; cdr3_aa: CASSQGGQATYEQYF; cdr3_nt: TGCGCCAGCAGCCAAGGAGGTCAGGCCACCTACGAGCAGTACTTC
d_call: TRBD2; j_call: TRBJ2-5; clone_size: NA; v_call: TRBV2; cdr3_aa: CASSGLGAGGETQYF; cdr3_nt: TGTGCCAGCAGTGGCCTGGGAGCGGGGGGAGAGACCCAGTACTTC
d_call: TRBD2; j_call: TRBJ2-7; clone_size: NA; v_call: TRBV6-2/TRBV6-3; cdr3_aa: CASSYSRESHIYEQYF; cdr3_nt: TGTGCCAGCAGTTACTCGCGGGAGTCCCACATTTACGAGCAGTACTTC
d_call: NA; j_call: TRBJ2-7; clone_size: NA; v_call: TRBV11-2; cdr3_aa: CASSPRDPPYEQYF; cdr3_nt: TGTGCCAGCAGCCCAAGGGATCCGCCCTACGAGCAGTACTTC
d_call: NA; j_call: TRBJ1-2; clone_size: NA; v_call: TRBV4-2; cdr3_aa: CASSPRGGIDYGYTF; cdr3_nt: TGTGCCAGCAGCCCCAGGGGAGGTATTGACTATGGCTACACCTTC
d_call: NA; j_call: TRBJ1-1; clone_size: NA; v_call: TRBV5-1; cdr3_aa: CASSLLGMINTEAFF; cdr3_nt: TGCGCCAGCAGCTTGTTAGGGATGATAAACACTGAAGCTTTCTTT
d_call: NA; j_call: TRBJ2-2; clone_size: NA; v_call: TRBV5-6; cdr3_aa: CASSLAFLGGTGELFF; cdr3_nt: TGTGCCAGCAGCTTGGCCTTTTTAGGGGGGACCGGGGAGCTGTTTTTT
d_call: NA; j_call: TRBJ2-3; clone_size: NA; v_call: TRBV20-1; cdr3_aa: CSARDELTQYF; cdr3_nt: TGCAGTGCTAGGGATGAGCTTACGCAGTATTTT
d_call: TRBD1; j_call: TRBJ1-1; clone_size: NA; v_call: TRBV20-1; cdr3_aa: CSASGQGVTEAFF; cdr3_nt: TGCAGTGCTAGTGGACAGGGGGTAACTGAAGCTTTCTTT
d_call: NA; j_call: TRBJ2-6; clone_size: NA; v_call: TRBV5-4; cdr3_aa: CASNVVGSPSGANVLTF; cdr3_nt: TGTGCCAGCAACGTGGTTGGCAGCCCCTCTGGGGCCAACGTCCTGACTTTC
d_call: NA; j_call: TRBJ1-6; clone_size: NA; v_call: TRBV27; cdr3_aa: CASSIRDGPNSPLHF; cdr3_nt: TGTGCCAGCAGTATTCGGGACGGCCCCAATTCACCCCTCCACTTT
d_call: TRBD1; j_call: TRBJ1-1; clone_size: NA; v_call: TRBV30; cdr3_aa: CAWEGQGAGTEAFF; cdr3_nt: TGTGCCTGGGAGGGACAGGGGGCGGGAACTGAAGCTTTCTTT
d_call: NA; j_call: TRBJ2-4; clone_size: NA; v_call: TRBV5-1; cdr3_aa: CASSLQGTRQYF; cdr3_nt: TGCGCCAGCAGCTTACAGGGAACCCGACAGTACTTC
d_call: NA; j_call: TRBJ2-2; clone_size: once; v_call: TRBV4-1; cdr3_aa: CASSQGRGLYTGELFF; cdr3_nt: TGCGCCAGCAGCCAAGGACGCGGCCTCTACACCGGGGAGCTGTTTTTT
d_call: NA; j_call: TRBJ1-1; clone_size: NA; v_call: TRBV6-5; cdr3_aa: CASTKKTNTEAFF; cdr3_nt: TGTGCCAGCACTAAAAAAACGAACACTGAAGCTTTCTTT
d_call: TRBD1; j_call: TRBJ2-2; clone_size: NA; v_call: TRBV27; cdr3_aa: CASSLSPPRTGVTGELFF; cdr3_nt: TGTGCCAGCAGTTTATCGCCCCCCCGGACAGGGGTCACCGGGGAGCTGTTTTTT
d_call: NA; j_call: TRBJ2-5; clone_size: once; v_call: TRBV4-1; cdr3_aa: CASSQYGFPSQETQYF; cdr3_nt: TGCGCCAGCAGCCAATATGGTTTCCCGAGCCAAGAGACCCAGTACTTC
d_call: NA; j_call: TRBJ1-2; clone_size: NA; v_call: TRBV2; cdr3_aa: CASIQGGLSYGYTF; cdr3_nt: TGTGCCAGCATTCAAGGAGGACTGTCCTATGGCTACACCTTC
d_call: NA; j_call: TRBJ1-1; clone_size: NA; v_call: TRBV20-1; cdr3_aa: CSASTEAFF; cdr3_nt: TGCAGTGCTAGCACTGAAGCTTTCTTT
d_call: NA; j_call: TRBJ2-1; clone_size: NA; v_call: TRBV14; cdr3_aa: CASSQDWAGITNNEQFF; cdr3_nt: TGTGCCAGCAGCCAAGATTGGGCGGGGATAACTAACAATGAGCAGTTCTTC
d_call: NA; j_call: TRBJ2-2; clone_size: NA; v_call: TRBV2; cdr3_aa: CASSAARPGELFF; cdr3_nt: TGTGCCAGCAGTGCTGCCCGGCCCGGGGAGCTGTTTTTT
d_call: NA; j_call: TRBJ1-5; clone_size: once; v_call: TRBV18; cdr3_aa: CASSPGGVGQPQHF; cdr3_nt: TGTGCCAGCTCACCGGGGGGGGTGGGACAGCCCCAGCATTTT
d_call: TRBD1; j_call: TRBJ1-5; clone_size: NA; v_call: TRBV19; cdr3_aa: CASSGTVNQPQHF; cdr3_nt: TGTGCCAGTAGCGGGACAGTTAATCAGCCCCAGCATTTT
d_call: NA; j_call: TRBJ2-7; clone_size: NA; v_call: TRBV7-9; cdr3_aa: CASRRLEGEQYF; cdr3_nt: TGTGCCAGCAGACGACTAGAAGGCGAGCAGTACTTC
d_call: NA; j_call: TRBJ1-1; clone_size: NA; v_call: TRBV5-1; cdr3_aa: CASSLWGGGEAFF; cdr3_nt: TGCGCCAGCAGCTTGTGGGGCGGGGGTGAAGCTTTCTTT
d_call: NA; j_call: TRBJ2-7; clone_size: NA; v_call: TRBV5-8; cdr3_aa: CASSLTALSYEQYF; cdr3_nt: TGTGCCAGCAGCTTGACAGCGCTATCCTACGAGCAGTACTTC
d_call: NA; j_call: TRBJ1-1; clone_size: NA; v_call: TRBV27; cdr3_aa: CASSLIGRTTEAFF; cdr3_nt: TGTGCCAGCAGTTTAATCGGCAGGACCACTGAAGCTTTCTTT
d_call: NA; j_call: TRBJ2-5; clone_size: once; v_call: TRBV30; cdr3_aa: CAWAPDREETQYF; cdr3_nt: TGTGCCTGGGCCCCGGACAGAGAAGAGACCCAGTACTTC
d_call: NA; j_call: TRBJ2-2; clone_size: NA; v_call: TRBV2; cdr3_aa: CASSPILNTGELFF; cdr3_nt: TGTGCCAGCAGCCCCATTTTGAACACCGGGGAGCTGTTTTTT
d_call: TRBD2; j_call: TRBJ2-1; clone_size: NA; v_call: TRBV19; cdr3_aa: CASGTGTSAYNEQFF; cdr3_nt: TGTGCCAGTGGTACCGGGACTAGCGCGTACAATGAGCAGTTCTTC
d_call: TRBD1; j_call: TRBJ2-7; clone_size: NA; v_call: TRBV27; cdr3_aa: CASSRDRAYEQYF; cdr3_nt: TGTGCCAGCAGCCGGGACAGAGCCTACGAGCAGTACTTC
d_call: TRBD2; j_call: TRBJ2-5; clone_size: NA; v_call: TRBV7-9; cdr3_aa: CASSLATGGRAQETQYF; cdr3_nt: TGTGCCAGCAGCTTAGCAACTGGCGGGAGGGCTCAAGAGACCCAGTACTTC
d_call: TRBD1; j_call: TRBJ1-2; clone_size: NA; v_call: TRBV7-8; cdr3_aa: CASSTRTGGGYTF; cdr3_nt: TGTGCCAGCAGCACACGGACAGGGGGCGGCTACACCTTC
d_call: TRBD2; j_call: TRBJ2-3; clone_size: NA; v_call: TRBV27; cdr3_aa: CASSLSVGRGGLAGFTDTQYF; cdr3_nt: TGTGCCAGCAGTTTATCGGTCGGCAGGGGTGGACTAGCGGGGTTCACAGATACGCAGTATTTT
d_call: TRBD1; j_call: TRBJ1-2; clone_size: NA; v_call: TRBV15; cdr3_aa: CATSQNRGSYGYTF; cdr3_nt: TGTGCCACCAGTCAAAACAGGGGTAGTTATGGCTACACCTTC
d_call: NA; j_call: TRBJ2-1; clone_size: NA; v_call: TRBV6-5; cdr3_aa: CASSSSGANEQFF; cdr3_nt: TGTGCCAGCAGTTCCTCCGGGGCCAATGAGCAGTTCTTC
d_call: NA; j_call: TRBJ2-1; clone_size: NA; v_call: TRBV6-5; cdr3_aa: CASSYQATTGYNEQFF; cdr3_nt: TGTGCCAGCAGTTACCAGGCCACGACGGGCTACAATGAGCAGTTCTTC
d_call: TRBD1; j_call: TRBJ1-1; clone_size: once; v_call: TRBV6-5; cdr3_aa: CASSSYRGTEAFF; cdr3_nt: TGTGCCAGCAGTTCTTACAGGGGCACTGAAGCTTTCTTT
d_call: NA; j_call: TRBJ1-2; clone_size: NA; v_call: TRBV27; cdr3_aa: CASSLGQAGNYGYTF; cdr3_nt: TGTGCCAGCAGTTTAGGCCAGGCCGGTAACTATGGCTACACCTTC
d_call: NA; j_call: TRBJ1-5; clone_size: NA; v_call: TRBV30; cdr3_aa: CAWSRDHQPQHF; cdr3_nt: TGTGCCTGGAGCCGGGACCATCAGCCCCAGCATTTT
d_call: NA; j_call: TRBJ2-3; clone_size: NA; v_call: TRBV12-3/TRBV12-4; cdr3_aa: CASRRAGTDTQYF; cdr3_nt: TGTGCCAGCAGGCGTGCGGGAACAGATACGCAGTATTTT
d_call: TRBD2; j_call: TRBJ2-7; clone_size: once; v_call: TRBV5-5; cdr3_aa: CASSALAGGSYEQYF; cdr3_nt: TGTGCCAGCAGCGCACTAGCGGGAGGGTCCTACGAGCAGTACTTC
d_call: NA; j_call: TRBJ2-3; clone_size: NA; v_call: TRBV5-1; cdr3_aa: CASSLAVDRDTQYF; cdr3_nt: TGCGCCAGCAGCTTGGCCGTAGACAGGGATACGCAGTATTTT
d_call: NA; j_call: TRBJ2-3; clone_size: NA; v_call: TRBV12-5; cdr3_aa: CASGRSKQVLSTDTQYF; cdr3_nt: TGTGCTAGTGGACGTTCTAAACAGGTCTTAAGCACAGATACGCAGTATTTT